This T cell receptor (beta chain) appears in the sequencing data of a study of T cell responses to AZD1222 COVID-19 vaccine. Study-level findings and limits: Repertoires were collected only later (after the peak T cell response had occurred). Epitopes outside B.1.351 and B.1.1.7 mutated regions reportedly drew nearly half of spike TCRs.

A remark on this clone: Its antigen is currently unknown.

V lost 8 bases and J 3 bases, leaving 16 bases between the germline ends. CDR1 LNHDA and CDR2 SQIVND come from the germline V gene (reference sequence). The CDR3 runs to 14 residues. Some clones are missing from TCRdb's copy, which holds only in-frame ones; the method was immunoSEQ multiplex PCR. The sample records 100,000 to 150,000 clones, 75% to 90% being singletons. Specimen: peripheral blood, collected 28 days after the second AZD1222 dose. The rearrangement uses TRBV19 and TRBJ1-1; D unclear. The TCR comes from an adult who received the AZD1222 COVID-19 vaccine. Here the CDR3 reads CASQSRTAYTEAFF. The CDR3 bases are TGTGCCAGTCAATCCAGGACGGCTTACACTGAAGCTTTCTTT.